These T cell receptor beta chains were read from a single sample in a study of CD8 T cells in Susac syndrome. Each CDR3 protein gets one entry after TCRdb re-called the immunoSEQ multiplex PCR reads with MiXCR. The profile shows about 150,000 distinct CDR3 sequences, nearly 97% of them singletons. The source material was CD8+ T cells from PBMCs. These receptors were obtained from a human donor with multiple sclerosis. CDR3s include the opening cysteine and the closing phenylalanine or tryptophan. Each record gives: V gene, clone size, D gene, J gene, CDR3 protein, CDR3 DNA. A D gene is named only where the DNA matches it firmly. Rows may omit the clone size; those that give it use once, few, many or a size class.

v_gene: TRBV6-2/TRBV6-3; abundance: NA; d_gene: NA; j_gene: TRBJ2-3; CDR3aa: CASSYTQARGDTQYF; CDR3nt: TGTGCCAGCAGTTACACGCAGGCCCGGGGAGATACGCAGTATTTT
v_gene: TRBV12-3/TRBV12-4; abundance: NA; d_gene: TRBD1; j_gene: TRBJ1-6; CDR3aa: CASWGGDRLHF; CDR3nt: TGTGCCAGCTGGGGGGGGGACAGGCTCCACTTT
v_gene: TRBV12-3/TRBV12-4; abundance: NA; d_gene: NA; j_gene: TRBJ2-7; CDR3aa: CASSPISTAAGSYEQYF; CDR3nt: TGTGCCAGCAGTCCAATCTCCACGGCTGCGGGGTCCTACGAGCAGTACTTC
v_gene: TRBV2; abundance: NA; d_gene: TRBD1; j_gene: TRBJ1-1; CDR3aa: CASTGAGTEAFF; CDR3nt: TGTGCCAGTACAGGGGCGGGCACTGAAGCTTTCTTT
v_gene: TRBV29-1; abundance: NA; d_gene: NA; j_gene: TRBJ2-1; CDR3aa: CSVGFNRASEQFF; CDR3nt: TGCAGCGTTGGTTTTAATCGGGCATCTGAGCAGTTCTTC
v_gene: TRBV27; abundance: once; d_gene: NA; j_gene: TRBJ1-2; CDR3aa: CASSPRLGKIGGYTF; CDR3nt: TGTGCCAGCAGTCCTCGTCTGGGGAAGATTGGTGGCTACACCTTC
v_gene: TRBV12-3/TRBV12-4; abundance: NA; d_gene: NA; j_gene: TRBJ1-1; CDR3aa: CASSSGYNTEAFF; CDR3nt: TGTGCCAGCAGTTCAGGTTACAACACTGAAGCTTTCTTT
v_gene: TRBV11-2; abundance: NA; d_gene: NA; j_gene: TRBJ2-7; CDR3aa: CASSSWTGAASYEQYF; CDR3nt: TGTGCCAGCAGCTCGTGGACGGGGGCGGCATCCTACGAGCAGTACTTC
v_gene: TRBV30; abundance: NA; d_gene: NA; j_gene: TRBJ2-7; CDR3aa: CAWGVGTAYEQYF; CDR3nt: TGTGCCTGGGGGGTCGGTACAGCCTACGAGCAGTACTTC
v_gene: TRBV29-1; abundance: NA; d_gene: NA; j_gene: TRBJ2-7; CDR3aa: CSVGDTSYEQYF; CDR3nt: TGCAGCGTCGGGGACACGTCCTACGAGCAGTACTTC
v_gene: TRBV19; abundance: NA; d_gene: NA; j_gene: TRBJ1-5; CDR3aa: CASSISGLPSQPQHF; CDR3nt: TGTGCCAGTAGTATATCGGGATTGCCCAGTCAGCCCCAGCATTTT
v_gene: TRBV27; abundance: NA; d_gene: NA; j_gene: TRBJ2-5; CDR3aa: CASSLSGGFPETQYF; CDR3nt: TGTGCCAGCAGTTTATCTGGGGGGTTCCCAGAGACCCAGTACTTC
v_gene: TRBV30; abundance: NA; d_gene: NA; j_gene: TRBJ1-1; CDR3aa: CAWSVGKNTEAFF; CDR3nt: TGTGCCTGGAGTGTCGGGAAGAACACTGAAGCTTTCTTT
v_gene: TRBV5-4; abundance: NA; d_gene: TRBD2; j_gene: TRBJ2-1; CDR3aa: CASSSGGVSYNEQFF; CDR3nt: TGTGCCAGCAGCTCCGGGGGGGTCTCCTACAATGAGCAGTTCTTC
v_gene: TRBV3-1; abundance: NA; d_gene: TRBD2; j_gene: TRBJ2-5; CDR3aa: CASSQDERGGQETQYF; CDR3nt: TGTGCCAGCAGCCAAGATGAGCGGGGGGGCCAAGAGACCCAGTACTTC
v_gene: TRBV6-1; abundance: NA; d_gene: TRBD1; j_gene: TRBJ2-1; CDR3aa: CATKGQGGPYNEQFF; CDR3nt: TGTGCCACCAAAGGACAGGGTGGACCCTACAATGAGCAGTTCTTC
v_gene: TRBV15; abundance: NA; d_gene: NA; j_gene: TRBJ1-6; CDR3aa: CATSRVDTGMNSPLHF; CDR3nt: TGTGCCACCAGCAGAGTCGATACAGGGATGAATTCACCCCTCCACTTT
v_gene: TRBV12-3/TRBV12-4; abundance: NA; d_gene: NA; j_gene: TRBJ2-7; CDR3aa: CASSLTVVYEQYF; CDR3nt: TGTGCCAGCAGTTTAACGGTCGTCTACGAGCAGTACTTC
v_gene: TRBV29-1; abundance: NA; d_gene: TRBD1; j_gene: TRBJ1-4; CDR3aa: CSGILTGGGEKLFF; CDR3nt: TGCAGCGGAATACTGACAGGGGGCGGCGAAAAACTGTTTTTT
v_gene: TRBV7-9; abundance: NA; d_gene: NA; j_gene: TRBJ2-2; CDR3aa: CASIRGTNTGELFF; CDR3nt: TGTGCCAGCATCCGAGGGACGAACACCGGGGAGCTGTTTTTT
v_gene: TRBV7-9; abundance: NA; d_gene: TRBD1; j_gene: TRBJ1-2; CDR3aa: CASTKTDRGYGYTF; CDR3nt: TGTGCCAGCACTAAAACCGACAGGGGATATGGCTACACCTTC
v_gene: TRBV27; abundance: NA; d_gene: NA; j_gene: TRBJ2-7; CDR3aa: CASSLNPGGDEQYF; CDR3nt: TGTGCCAGCAGTTTAAACCCGGGTGGCGACGAGCAGTACTTC
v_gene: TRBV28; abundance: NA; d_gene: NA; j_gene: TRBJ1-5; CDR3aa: CASSFFGQPQHF; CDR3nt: TGTGCCAGCAGTTTCTTCGGTCAGCCCCAGCATTTT
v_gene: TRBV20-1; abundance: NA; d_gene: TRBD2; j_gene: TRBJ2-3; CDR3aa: CSARGLAGGPDTQYF; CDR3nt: TGCAGTGCTAGAGGGCTAGCGGGGGGCCCCGATACGCAGTATTTT
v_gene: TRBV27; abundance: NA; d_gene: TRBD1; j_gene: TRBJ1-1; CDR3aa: CASSTKQGAEAFF; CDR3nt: TGTGCCAGCAGTACCAAACAGGGGGCGGAAGCTTTCTTT
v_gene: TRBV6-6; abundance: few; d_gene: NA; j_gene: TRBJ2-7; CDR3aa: CASSYGLSYEQYF; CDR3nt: TGTGCCAGCAGTTACGGCCTCTCCTACGAGCAGTACTTC
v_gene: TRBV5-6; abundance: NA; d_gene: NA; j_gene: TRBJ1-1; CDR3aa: CASSLGTVNEAFF; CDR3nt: TGTGCCAGCAGCTTGGGTACGGTGAATGAAGCTTTCTTT
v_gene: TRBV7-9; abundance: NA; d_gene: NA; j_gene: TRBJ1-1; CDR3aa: CASSLEGAAPDVGTEAFF; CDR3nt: TGTGCCAGCAGCCTCGAGGGAGCGGCCCCGGACGTAGGCACTGAAGCTTTCTTT
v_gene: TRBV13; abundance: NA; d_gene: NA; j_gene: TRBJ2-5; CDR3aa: CASSSGGPRETQYF; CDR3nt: TGTGCCAGCAGTTCCGGGGGGCCGCGGGAGACCCAGTACTTC
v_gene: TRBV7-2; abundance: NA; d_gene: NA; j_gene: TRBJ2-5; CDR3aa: CASSFPGIQETQYF; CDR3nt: TGTGCCAGCAGCTTTCCGGGGATCCAAGAGACCCAGTACTTC
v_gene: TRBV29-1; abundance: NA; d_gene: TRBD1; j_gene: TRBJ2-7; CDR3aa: CSVDLYRDRTYEQYF; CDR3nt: TGCAGCGTTGATCTCTATCGGGACAGGACCTACGAGCAGTACTTC
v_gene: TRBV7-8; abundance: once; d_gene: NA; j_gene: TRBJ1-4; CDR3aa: CASSTYRAGGEKLFF; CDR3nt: TGTGCCAGCAGCACTTACAGGGCGGGAGGCGAAAAACTGTTTTTT
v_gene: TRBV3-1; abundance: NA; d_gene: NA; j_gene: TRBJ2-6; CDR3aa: CASSLPGGANVLTF; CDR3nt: TGTGCCAGCAGCCTACCGGGGGGGGCCAACGTCCTGACTTTC
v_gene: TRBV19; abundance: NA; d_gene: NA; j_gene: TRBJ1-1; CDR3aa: CASRDMNTEAFF; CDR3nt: TGTGCCAGTAGAGATATGAACACTGAAGCTTTCTTT
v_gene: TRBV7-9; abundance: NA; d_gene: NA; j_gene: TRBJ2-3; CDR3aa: CASSPPAGGGDTQYF; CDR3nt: TGTGCCAGCAGCCCCCCCGCCGGGGGTGGAGATACGCAGTATTTT
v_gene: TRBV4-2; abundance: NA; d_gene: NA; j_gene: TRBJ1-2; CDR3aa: CASSHPTEGQGLDGYTF; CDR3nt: TGTGCCAGCAGCCATCCCACCGAGGGGCAGGGACTTGATGGCTACACCTTC
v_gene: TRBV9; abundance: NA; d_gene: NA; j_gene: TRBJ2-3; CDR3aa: CASSVDGPTADTQYF; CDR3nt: TGTGCCAGCAGCGTAGATGGCCCCACCGCAGATACGCAGTATTTT
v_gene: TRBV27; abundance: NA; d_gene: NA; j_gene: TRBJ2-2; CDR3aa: CASSFSGVTGELFF; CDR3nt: TGTGCCAGCAGTTTTTCAGGGGTGACCGGGGAGCTGTTTTTT
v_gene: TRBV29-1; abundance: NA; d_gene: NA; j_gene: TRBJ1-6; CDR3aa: CSVQNEGGRDSPLHF; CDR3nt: TGCAGCGTGCAAAACGAGGGGGGAAGAGATTCACCCCTCCACTTT
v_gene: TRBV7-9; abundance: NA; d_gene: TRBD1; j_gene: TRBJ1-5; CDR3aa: CASSLQGDDQPQHF; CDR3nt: TGTGCCAGCAGCCTTCAGGGGGATGATCAGCCCCAGCATTTT
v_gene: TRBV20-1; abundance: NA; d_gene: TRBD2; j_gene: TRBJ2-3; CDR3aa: CSAMSSGGAHTQYF; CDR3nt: TGCAGTGCTATGAGTAGCGGGGGGGCACACACGCAGTATTTT
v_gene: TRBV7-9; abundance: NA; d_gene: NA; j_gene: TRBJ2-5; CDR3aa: CASSLYTQETQYF; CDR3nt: TGTGCCAGCAGCTTATACACCCAAGAGACCCAGTACTTC
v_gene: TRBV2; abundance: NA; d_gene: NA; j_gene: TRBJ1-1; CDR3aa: CASKERGENTEAFF; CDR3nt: TGTGCCAGCAAGGAGCGGGGTGAGAACACTGAAGCTTTCTTT
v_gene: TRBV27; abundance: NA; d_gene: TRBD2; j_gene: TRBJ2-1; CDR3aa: CAASPPGGFNEQFF; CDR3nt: TGTGCCGCCTCACCCCCCGGGGGGTTCAATGAGCAGTTCTTC
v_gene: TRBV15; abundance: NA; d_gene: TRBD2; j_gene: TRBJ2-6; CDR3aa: CATSRTSPAGGSGANVLTF; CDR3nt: TGTGCCACCAGCAGAACTTCACCCGCGGGAGGCTCTGGGGCCAACGTCCTGACTTTC
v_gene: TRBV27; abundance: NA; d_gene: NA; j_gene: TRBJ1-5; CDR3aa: CASSLVEGHQPQHF; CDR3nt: TGTGCCAGCAGTTTAGTTGAGGGGCATCAGCCCCAGCATTTT
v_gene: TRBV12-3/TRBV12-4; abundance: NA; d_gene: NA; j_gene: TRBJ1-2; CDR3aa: CASSAAGGYTF; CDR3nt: TGTGCCAGCAGTGCGGCGGGGGGCTACACCTTC
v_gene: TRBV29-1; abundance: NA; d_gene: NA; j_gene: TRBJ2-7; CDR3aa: CSVEILGGKVHEQYF; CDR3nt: TGCAGCGTTGAAATTCTTGGGGGGAAAGTACACGAGCAGTACTTC
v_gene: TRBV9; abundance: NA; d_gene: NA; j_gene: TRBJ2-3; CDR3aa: CASSVGRPTDTQYF; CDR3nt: TGTGCCAGCAGCGTAGGACGTCCCACAGATACGCAGTATTTT